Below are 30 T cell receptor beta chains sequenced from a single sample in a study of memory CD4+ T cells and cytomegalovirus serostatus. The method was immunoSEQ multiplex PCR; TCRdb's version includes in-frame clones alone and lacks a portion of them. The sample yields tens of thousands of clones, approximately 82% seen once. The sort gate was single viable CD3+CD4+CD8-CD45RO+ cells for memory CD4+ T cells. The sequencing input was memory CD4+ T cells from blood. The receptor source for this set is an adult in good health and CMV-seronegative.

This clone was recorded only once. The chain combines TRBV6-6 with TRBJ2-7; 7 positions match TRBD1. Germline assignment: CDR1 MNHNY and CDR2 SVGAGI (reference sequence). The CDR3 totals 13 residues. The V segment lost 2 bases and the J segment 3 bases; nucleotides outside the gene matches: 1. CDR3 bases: TGTGCCAGCAGTTACGACAGGGTCTACGAGCAGTACTTC. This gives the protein CASSYDRVYEQYF.

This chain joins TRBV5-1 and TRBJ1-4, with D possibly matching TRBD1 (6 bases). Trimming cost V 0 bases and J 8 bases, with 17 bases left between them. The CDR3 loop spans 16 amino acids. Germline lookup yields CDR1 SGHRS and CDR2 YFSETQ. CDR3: CASSLAPPGAGEKLFF. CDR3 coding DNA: TGCGCCAGCAGCTTGGCACCCCCGGGGGCTGGAGAAAAACTGTTTTTT. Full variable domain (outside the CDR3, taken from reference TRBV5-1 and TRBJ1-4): KAGVTQTPRYLIKTRGQQVTLSCSPISGHRSVSWYQQTPGQGLQFLFEYFSETQRNKGNFPGRFSGRQFSNSRSEMNVSTLELGDSALYLCASSLAPPGAGEKLFFGSGTQLSVL.

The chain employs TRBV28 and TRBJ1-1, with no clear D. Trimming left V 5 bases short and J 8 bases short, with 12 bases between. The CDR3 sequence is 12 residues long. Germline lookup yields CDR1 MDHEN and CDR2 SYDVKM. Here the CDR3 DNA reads TGTGCCAGCAGTGTATCCCTTGGCGAAGCTTTCTTT. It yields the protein CASSVSLGEAFF.

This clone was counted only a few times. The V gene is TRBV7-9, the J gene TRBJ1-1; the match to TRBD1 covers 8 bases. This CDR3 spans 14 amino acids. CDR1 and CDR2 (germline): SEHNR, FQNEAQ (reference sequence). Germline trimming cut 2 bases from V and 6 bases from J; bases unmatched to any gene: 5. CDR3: CASSLPGGDAEAFF. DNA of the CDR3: TGTGCCAGCAGCTTACCAGGGGGCGACGCTGAAGCTTTCTTT.

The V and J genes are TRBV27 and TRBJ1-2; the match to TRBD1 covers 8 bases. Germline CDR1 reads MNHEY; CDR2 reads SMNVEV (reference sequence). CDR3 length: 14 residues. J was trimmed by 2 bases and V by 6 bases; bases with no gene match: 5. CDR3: CASSRTGQNYGYTF. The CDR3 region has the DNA TGTGCCAGCAGCAGGACAGGGCAGAACTATGGCTACACCTTC.

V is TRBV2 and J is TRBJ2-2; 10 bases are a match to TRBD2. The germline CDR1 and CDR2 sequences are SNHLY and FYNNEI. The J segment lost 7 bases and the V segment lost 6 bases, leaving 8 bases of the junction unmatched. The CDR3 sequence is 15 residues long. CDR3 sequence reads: CASRPGLAISGELFF. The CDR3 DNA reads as TGTGCCAGCAGACCGGGACTAGCGATAAGCGGGGAGCTGTTTTTT. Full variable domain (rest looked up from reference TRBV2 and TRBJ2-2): EPEVTQTPSHQVTQMGQEVILRCVPISNHLYFYWYRQILGQKVEFLVSFYNNEISEKSEIFDDQFSVERPDGSNFTLKIRSTKLEDSAMYFCASRPGLAISGELFFGEGSRLTVL.

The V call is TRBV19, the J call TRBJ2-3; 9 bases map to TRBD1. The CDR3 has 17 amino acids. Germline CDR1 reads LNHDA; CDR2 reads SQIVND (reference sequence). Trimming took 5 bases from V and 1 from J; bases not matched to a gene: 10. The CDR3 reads CASSPTRTGAGTDTQYF. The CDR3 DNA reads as TGTGCCAGTAGTCCAACCCGGACAGGGGCCGGCACAGATACGCAGTATTTT.

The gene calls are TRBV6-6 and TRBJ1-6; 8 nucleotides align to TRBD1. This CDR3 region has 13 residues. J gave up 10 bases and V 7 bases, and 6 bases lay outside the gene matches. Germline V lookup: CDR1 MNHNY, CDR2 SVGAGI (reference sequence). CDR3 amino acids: CASIGRGRSPLHF. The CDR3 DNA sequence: TGTGCCAGCATCGGCAGGGGGCGATCACCCCTCCACTTT.

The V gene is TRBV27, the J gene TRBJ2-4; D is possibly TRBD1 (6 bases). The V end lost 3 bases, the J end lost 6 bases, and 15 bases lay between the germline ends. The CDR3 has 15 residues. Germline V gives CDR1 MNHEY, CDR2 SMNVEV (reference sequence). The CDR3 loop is CASSFGTPIANIQYF. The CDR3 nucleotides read TGTGCCAGCAGTTTCGGGACACCCATTGCAAACATTCAGTACTTC.

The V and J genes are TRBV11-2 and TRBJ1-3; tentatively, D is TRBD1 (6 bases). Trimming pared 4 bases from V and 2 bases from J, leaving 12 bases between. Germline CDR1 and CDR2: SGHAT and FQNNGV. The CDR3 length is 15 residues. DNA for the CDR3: TGTGCCAGCAGCTCGTACAGGGTCCCTGGAAACACCATATATTTT. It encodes CASSSYRVPGNTIYF. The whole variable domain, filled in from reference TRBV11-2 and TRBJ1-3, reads EAGVAQSPRYKIIEKRQSVAFWCNPISGHATLYWYQQILGQGPKLLIQFQNNGVVDDSQLPKDRFSAERLKGVDSTLKIQPAKLEDSAVYLCASSSYRVPGNTIYFGEGSWLTVV.

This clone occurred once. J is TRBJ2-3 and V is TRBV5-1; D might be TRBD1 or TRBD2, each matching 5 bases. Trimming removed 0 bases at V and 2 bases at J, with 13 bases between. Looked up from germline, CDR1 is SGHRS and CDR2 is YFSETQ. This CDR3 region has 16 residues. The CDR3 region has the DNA TGCGCCAGCAGCTTGGGGGGGAGCCGCTCCACAGATACGCAGTATTTT. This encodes CASSLGGSRSTDTQYF.

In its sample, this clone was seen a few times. The CDR3 bases are TGTGCCAGCAGCTTTACAGGGGGCTTTGAGCCCCAGCATTTT. Encoded protein: CASSFTGGFEPQHF. V and J are TRBV5-5 and TRBJ1-5, with 9 bases aligning to TRBD1. This CDR3 has 14 amino acids. J was trimmed by 8 bases and V by 2 bases; bases with no gene match: 5. Germline V gene data show CDR1 as SGHKS and CDR2 as YYEKEE (reference sequence).

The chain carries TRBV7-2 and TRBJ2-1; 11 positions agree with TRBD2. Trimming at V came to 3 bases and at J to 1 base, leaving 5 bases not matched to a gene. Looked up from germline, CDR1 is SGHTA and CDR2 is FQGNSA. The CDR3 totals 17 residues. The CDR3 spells CASSFSGGAGSYNEQFF. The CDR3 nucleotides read TGTGCCAGCAGCTTTAGCGGGGGGGCTGGGTCCTACAATGAGCAGTTCTTC.

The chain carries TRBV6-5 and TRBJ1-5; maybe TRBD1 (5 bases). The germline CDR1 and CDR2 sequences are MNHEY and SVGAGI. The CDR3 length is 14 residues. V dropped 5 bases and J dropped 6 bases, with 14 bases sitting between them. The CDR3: CASSGGQGSQPQHF. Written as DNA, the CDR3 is TGTGCCAGCAGTGGAGGTCAGGGTAGTCAGCCCCAGCATTTT.

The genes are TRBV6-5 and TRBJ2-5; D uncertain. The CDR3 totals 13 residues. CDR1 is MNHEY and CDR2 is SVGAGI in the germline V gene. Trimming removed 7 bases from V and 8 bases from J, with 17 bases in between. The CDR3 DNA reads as TGTGCCAGCACCCCCCCGGGCGAAAAAACCCAGTACTTC. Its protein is CASTPPGEKTQYF.

In DNA form, the CDR3 reads TGCAGCGTTTTGGGACTAGCTGGCCTATACGAGCAGTACTTC. Its translation: CSVLGLAGLYEQYF. The chain has TRBV29-1 and TRBJ2-7; 9 bases match TRBD2. CDR1 SQVTM and CDR2 ANQGSEA come from the germline V gene. The CDR3 is 14 amino acids. The junction had 9 bases not matched to a gene; V was cut back by 5 bases and J by 4 bases.

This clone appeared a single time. The CDR3 loop is CASSSGGENEKLFF. The CDR3 bases are TGTGCCAGCAGCTCAGGGGGCGAGAATGAAAAACTGTTTTTT. The chain joins TRBV5-4 to TRBJ1-4; 8 bases are a match to TRBD1. The junction had 3 bases not matched to a gene; V was cut back by 3 bases and J by 5 bases. Germline V gives CDR1 SGHNT, CDR2 YYREEE (reference sequence). The CDR3 covers 14 residues.

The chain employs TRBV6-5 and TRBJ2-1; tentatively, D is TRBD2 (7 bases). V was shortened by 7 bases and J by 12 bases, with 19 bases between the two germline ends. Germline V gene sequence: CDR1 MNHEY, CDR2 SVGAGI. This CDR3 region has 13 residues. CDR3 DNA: TGTGCCAGCAAAGTGGAGGGGGGGTTGAGGCAGTTCTTC. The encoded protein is CASKVEGGLRQFF.

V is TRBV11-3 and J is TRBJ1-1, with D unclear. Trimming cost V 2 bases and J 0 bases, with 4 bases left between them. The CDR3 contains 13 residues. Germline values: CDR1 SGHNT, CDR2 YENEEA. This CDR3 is CASSLFMNTEAFF. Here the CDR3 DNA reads TGTGCCAGCAGCTTATTTATGAACACTGAAGCTTTCTTT.

CDR3 region: CASSLVGGVPNEKLFF. The CDR3 DNA reads TGTGCCAGCAGCTTGGTCGGGGGGGTACCTAATGAAAAACTGTTTTTT. The rearrangement links TRBV5-5 to TRBJ1-4, with TRBD1 as a possible D gene (5 bases). The CDR3 length is 16 residues. Trimming removed 0 bases from V and 3 bases from J, with 12 bases in between. Germline V gives CDR1 SGHKS, CDR2 YYEKEE (reference sequence).

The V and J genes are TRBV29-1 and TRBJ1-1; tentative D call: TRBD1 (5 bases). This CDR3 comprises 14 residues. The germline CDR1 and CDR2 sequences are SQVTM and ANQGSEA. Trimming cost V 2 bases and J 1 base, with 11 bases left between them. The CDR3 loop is CSVEMGQGNTEAFF. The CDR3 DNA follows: TGCAGCGTTGAAATGGGGCAGGGGAACACTGAAGCTTTCTTT. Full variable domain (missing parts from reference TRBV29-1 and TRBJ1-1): SAVISQKPSRDICQRGTSLTIQCQVDSQVTMMFWYRQQPGQSLTLIATANQGSEATYESGFVIDKFPISRPNLTFSTLTVSNMSPEDSSIYLCSVEMGQGNTEAFFGQGTRLTVV.

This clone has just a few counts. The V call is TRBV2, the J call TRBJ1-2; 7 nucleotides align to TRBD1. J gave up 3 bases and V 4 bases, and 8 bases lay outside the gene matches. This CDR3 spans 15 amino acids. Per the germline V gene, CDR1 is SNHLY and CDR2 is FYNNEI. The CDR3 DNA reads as TGTGCCAGCAGTGCTTTACAGGGGAATTACTATGGCTACACCTTC. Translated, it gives CASSALQGNYYGYTF.

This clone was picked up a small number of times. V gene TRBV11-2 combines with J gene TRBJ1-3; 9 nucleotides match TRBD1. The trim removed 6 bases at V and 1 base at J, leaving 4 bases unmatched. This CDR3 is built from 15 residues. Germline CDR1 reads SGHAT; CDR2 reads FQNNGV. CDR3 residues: CASRATGGSGNTIYF. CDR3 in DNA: TGTGCCAGCAGGGCGACAGGGGGTTCTGGAAACACCATATATTTT.

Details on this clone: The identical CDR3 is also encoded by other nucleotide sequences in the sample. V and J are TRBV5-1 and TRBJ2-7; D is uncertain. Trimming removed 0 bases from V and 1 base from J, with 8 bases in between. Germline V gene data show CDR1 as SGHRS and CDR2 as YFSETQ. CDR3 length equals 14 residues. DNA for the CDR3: TGCGCCAGCAGCTTGGGGCCCAATTCCTACGAGCAGTACTTC. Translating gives CASSLGPNSYEQYF.

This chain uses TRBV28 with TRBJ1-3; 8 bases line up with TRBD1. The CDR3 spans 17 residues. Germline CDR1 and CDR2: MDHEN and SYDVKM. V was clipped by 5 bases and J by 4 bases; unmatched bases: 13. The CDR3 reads CASSPLSLQGAGNTIYF. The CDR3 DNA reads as TGTGCCAGCAGTCCCCTTAGTTTGCAGGGGGCCGGAAACACCATATATTTT.

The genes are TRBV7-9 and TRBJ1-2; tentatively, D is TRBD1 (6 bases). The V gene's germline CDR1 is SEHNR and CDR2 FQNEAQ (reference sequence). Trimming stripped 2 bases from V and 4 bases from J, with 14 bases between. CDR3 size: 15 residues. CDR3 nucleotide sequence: TGTGCCAGCAGCTTACAGGGGATCTCTGCCTATGGCTACACCTTC. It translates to CASSLQGISAYGYTF. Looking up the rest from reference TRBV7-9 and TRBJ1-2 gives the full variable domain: DTGVSQNPRHKITKRGQNVTFRCDPISEHNRLYWYRQTLGQGPEFLTYFQNEAQLEKSRLLSDRFSAERPKGSFSTLEIQRTEQGDSAMYLCASSLQGISAYGYTFGSGTRLTVV.

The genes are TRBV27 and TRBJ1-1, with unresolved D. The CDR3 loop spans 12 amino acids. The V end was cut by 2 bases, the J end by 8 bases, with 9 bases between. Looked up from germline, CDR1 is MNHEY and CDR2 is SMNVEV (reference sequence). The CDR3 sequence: CASSLNGREAFF. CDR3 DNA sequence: TGTGCCAGCAGTTTAAATGGCAGAGAAGCTTTCTTT.

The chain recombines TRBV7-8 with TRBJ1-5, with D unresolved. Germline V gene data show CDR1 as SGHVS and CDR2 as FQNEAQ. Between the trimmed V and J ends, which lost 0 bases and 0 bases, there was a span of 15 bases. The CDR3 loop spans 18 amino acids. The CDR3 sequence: CASSLAMGVSYSNQPQHF. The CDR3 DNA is TGTGCCAGCAGCTTAGCGATGGGAGTTTCTTATAGCAATCAGCCCCAGCATTTT. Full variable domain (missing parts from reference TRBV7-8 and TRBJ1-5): GAGVSQSPRYKVAKRGQDVALRCDPISGHVSLFWYQQALGQGPEFLTYFQNEAQLDKSGLPSDRFFAERPEGSVSTLKIQRTQQEDSAVYLCASSLAMGVSYSNQPQHFGDGTRLSIL.

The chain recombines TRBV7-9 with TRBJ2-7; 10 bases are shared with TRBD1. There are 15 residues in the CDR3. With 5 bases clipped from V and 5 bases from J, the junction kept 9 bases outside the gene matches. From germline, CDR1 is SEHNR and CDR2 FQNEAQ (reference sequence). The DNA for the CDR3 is TGTGCCAGCAGCAACCTACGGGACAGGGGAGACGAGCAGTACTTC. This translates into CASSNLRDRGDEQYF.

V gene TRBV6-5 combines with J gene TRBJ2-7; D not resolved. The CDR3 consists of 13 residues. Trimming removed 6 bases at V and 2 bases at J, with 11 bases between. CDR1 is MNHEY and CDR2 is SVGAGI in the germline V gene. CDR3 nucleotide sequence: TGTGCCAGCAGGCCGTGGCAGACCTACGAGCAGTACTTC. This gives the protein CASRPWQTYEQYF.